Described below is a single T cell receptor (beta chain) sequence and its context. What it binds is not known. With V trimmed by 2 bases and J by 4 bases, 3 bases remained unmatched. Looked up from germline, CDR1 is SGDLS and CDR2 is YYNGEE. The length of the CDR3 is 14 residues. The data are from a study of OX40 agonist ivuxolimab in advanced cancers. Across the study: Cancers in dose escalation were hepatocellular, melanoma, renal cell and head and neck. Study-level points and caveats: Among some nonresponders, normalized T-cell clonal expansion was also low. Expanded clones were, on average, more numerous in CD8+ T cells than in CD4+.

Assay used: immunoSEQ multiplex PCR; TCRdb lists only in-frame clones, some missing. The table has 70,000 to 85,000 clones, roughly 94% seen once. The source material was CD4+ or CD8+ T cells sorted from blood, sampled in a trial of the OX40 agonist ivuxolimab. The source of this sequence is an adult with an advanced solid tumor such as melanoma, head and neck, liver or kidney cancer. The chain recombines TRBV9 with TRBJ2-3; the match to TRBD2 covers 8 bases. For the CDR3, the DNA is TGTGCCAGCAGCGTTAGCGGGGCTGCAGATACGCAGTATTTT. Protein sequence: CASSVSGAADTQYF.